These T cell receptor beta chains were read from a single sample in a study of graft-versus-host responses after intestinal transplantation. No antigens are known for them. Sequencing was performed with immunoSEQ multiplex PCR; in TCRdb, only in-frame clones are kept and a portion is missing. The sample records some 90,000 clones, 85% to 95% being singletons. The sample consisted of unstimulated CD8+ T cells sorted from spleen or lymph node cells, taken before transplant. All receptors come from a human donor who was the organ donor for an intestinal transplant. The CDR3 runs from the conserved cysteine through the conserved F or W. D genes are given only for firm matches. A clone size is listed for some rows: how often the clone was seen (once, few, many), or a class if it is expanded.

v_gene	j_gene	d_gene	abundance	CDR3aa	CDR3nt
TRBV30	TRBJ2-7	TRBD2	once	CAWCVGEGYEQYF	TGTGCCTGGTGCGTTGGGGAGGGCTACGAGCAGTACTTC
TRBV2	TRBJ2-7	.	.	CAGGQSYEQYF	TGTGCCGGAGGACAGTCCTACGAGCAGTACTTC
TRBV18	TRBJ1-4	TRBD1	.	CASSPRTGENEKLFF	TGTGCCAGCTCACCACGGACAGGGGAAAATGAAAAACTGTTTTTT
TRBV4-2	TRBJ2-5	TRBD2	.	CASSQERLAGGPQETQYF	TGTGCCAGCAGCCAAGAGAGACTAGCGGGGGGGCCCCAAGAGACCCAGTACTTC
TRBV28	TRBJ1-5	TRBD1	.	CASSLPILVIGQDNQPQHF	TGTGCCAGCAGTTTACCCATCCTAGTGATAGGACAGGACAATCAGCCCCAGCATTTT
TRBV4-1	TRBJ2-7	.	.	CASSQESAVMPYEQYF	TGCGCCAGCAGCCAAGAGTCGGCGGTGATGCCCTACGAGCAGTACTTC
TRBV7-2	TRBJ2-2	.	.	CASSLALTGELFF	TGTGCCAGCAGCTTAGCTCTTACCGGGGAGCTGTTTTTT
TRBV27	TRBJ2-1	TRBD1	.	CASRGGTETGGVF	TGTGCCAGCAGGGGGGGGACCGAGACAGGGGGCGTCTTC
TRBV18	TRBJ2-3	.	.	CASSPTRKGPDTQYF	TGTGCCAGCTCTCCGACTAGAAAGGGCCCAGATACGCAGTATTTT
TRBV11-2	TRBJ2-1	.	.	CASSPNITATAVNEQFF	TGTGCCAGCAGCCCGAATATAACAGCTACCGCCGTCAATGAGCAGTTCTTC
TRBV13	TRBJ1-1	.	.	CASSKQVEAFF	TGTGCCAGCAGCAAACAGGTCGAAGCTTTCTTT
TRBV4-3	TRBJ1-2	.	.	CASSPRTAPISLGYTF	TGCGCCAGCAGCCCCCGGACAGCCCCTATTAGCCTCGGCTACACCTTC
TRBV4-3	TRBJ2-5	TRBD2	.	CASSQDLFGVRGGIETQYF	TGCGCCAGCAGCCAAGATCTATTTGGAGTGCGGGGGGGCATAGAGACCCAGTACTTC
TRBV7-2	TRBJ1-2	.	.	CASSPWTENYGYTF	TGTGCCAGCAGCCCCTGGACAGAAAACTATGGCTACACCTTC
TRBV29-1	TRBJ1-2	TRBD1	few	CSVDQGDYGYTF	TGCAGCGTTGACCAGGGGGACTATGGCTACACCTTC
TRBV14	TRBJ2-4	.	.	CASSHNPIQGNIQYF	TGTGCCAGCAGCCACAATCCCATACAGGGAAACATTCAGTACTTC
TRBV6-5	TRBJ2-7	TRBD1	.	CASSSIQGEIYEQYF	TGTGCCAGCAGTTCCATCCAGGGGGAAATCTACGAGCAGTACTTC
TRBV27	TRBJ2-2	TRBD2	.	CASSTGLAGATGELFF	TGTGCCAGCAGTACTGGGCTAGCGGGGGCTACCGGGGAGCTGTTTTTT
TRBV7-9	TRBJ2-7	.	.	CASSLGRGPHYEQYF	TGTGCCAGCAGCTTAGGTAGGGGCCCGCACTACGAGCAGTACTTC
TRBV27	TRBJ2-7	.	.	CASSVGSSYEQYF	TGTGCCAGCAGTGTGGGGAGCTCCTACGAGCAGTACTTC
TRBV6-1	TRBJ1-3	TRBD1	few	CASSEWDSPQYTIYF	TGTGCCAGCAGTGAATGGGACAGCCCTCAATACACCATATATTTT
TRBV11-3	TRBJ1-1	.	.	CASSKGGGTEAFF	TGTGCCAGCAGCAAAGGGGGGGGGACTGAAGCTTTCTTT
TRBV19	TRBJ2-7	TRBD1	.	CASSIGQGADYEQYF	TGTGCCAGTAGTATAGGACAGGGGGCTGACTACGAGCAGTACTTC
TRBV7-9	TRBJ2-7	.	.	CASSSPRLGLYEQYF	TGTGCCAGCAGCTCCCCCCGACTAGGCCTCTACGAGCAGTACTTC
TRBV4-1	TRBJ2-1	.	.	CASSQVSGGRNEQFF	TGCGCCAGCAGCCAAGTGTCGGGGGGCAGGAATGAGCAGTTCTTC
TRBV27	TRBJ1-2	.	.	CASRSAGDYGYTF	TGTGCCAGCAGGTCGGCAGGGGACTATGGCTACACCTTC
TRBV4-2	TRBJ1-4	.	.	CASSQGRTVFNEKLFF	TGTGCCAGCAGCCAAGGCAGGACAGTTTTTAATGAAAAACTGTTTTTT
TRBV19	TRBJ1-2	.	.	CASSPSVSNYGYTF	TGTGCCAGTAGTCCTTCCGTTTCTAACTATGGCTACACCTTC
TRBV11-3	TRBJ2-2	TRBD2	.	CASSLEASGGSPGELFF	TGTGCCAGCAGCTTAGAAGCCTCGGGGGGGTCCCCCGGGGAGCTGTTTTTT
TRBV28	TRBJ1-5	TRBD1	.	CASSSSRQGAHQPQHF	TGTGCCAGCAGTTCTTCTAGACAGGGGGCTCATCAGCCCCAGCATTTT
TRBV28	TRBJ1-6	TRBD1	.	CASSTPGQGSSPLHF	TGTGCCAGCAGTACCCCGGGACAGGGATCTTCACCCCTCCACTTT
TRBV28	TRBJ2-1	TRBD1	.	CASRSPGQGSYNEQFF	TGTGCCAGCAGGTCCCCCGGACAGGGGTCCTACAATGAGCAGTTCTTC
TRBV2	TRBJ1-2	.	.	CASSEPAGRDGYTF	TGTGCCAGCAGTGAGCCGGCGGGGAGGGATGGCTACACCTTC